The clone carrying this TCR beta chain was observed a handful of times. The antigen remains undetermined. This sample stems from a study of cytomegalovirus exposure and HLA in healthy donors. General study results and limits: Earlier results showed most TCR beta V segments being productive about 87% or about 30% of the time. Presence/absence analyses took donor sequencing depth as roughly uniform. HLA alleles were associated with some 17,000 TCR beta sequences in a later analysis at 0.05 false discovery rate.

This PCR relied on a set of 60 Vbeta primers and 13 Jbeta primers. Sequenced by immunoSEQ multiplex PCR; TCRdb stores in-frame clones only, minus some. The table includes roughly 160,000 clones, approximately 80% detected once. Trimming stripped 6 bases from V and 3 bases from J, with 15 bases between. The CDR3 runs 14 residues. Germline V CDR1 and CDR2: SGDLS, YYNGEE. The donors comprised healthy bone marrow donors. The sequenced material came from PBMCs. The origin of this receptor is a woman aged 25 to 39 in good health and CMV-seronegative. This chain joins TRBV9 and TRBJ1-1; D is undetermined. The CDR3 region is CASTPPLRDTEAFF. For the CDR3, the DNA is TGTGCCAGCACCCCGCCCTTGAGGGACACTGAAGCTTTCTTT.